This TCR beta chain was sequenced in a study of shared clonotypes between healthy human individuals. Across the study: Three CD4 naive, three CD4 memory, two CD8 naive and one CD8 memory plate were used per donor. Study-wide findings and caveats: Clonotype sharing among the donors was expected to vary with sequencing depth.

Using immunoSEQ multiplex PCR, the repertoire was profiled, and TCRdb retains in-frame clones only, with some absent. This table has about 2.3 million clones, just over 90% appearing once. This clone was detected a few times. The antigen remains undetermined. The CDR3 has 16 amino acids. V lost 1 base, J lost 2 bases, and 15 bases lay in between. Germline V gene data show CDR1 as MGHRA and CDR2 as YSYEKL. The genes are TRBV4-1 and TRBJ2-7, with a weak D call TRBD2 (6 bases). The sample comprised naive CD4+ T cells from PBMCs. Stated subset: CD45RA+ positively selected. The TCR originated in a man in his late teens or twenties in good health. Some clones in this sample may be carry-over from other donors' samples. The CDR3 coding sequence is TGCGCCAGCAGCCAAGGGGAGGCCCGAGGCGCCTACGAGCAGTACTTC. This codes for CASSQGEARGAYEQYF.